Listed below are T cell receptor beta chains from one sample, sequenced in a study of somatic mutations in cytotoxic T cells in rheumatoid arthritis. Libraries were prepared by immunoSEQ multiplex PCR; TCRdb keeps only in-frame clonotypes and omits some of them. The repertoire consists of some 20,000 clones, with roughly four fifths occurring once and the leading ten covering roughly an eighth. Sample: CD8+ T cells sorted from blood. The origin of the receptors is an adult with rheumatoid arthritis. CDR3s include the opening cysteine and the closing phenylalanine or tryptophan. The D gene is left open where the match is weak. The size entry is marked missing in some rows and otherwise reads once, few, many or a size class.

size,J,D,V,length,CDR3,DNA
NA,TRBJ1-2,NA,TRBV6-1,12,CASSRVGDGYTF,TGTGCCAGCAGCAGAGTTGGGGACGGCTACACCTTC
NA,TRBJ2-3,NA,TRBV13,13,CASSLYRSAAQYF,TGTGCCAGCAGCTTATATCGCTCTGCGGCGCAGTATTTT
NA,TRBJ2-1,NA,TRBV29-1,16,CSADPRDPTSYNEQFF,TGCAGCGCGGATCCCCGGGACCCAACCTCCTACAATGAGCAGTTCTTC
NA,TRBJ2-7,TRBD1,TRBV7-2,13,CASSSRGRREQYF,TGTGCCAGCAGCTCGAGGGGGCGTAGGGAGCAGTACTTC
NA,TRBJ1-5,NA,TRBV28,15,CASSLGSGGVQPQHF,TGTGCCAGCAGTTTAGGCTCGGGAGGAGTTCAGCCCCAGCATTTT
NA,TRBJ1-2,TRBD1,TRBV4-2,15,CASSVWGQLNYGYTF,TGTGCCAGCAGCGTTTGGGGACAGCTAAACTATGGCTACACCTTC
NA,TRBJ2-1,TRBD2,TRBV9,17,CASSSSGGSRLYNEQFF,TGTGCCAGCAGCTCAAGCGGGGGGTCACGCCTCTACAATGAGCAGTTCTTC
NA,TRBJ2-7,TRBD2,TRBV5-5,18,CASQGSGLADFSSYEQYF,TGTGCCAGCCAAGGGTCGGGACTAGCGGATTTTAGCTCCTACGAGCAGTACTTC
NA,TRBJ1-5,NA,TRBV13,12,CASSAQGTPQHF,TGTGCCAGCAGCGCCCAGGGGACGCCCCAGCATTTT
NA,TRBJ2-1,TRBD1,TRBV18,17,CASSTRGQGFSYNEQFF,TGTGCCAGCTCCACCAGGGGACAGGGGTTTTCCTACAATGAGCAGTTCTTC
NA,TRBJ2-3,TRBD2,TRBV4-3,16,CASSQAMGGSTDTQYF,TGCGCCAGCAGCCAAGCCATGGGGGGGAGCACAGATACGCAGTATTTT
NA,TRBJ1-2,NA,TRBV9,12,CASSVGAVSYTF,TGTGCCAGCAGCGTAGGGGCGGTGAGCTACACCTTC
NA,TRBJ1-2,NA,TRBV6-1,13,CASSETATYGYTF,TGTGCCAGCAGTGAAACGGCCACCTATGGCTACACCTTC
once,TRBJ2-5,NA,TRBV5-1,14,CASSSIRGGETQYF,TGCGCCAGCAGCTCGATCAGGGGTGGGGAGACCCAGTACTTC
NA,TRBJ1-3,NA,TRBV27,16,CASSLSPGGSGNTIYF,TGTGCCAGCAGTTTAAGTCCCGGGGGATCTGGAAACACCATATATTTT
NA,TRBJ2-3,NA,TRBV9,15,CASSVEGTPTDTQYF,TGTGCCAGCAGCGTAGAGGGGACCCCCACAGATACGCAGTATTTT
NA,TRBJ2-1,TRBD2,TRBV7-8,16,CASSLPSGTLRGEQFF,TGTGCCAGCAGCTTACCTAGCGGCACCCTCCGGGGTGAGCAGTTCTTC
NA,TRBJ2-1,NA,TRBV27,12,CASSPPGDEQFF,TGTGCCAGCAGTCCCCCGGGCGATGAGCAGTTCTTC
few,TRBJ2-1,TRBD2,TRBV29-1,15,CSIWGGRVSYNEQFF,TGCAGCATCTGGGGGGGTCGGGTTTCCTACAATGAGCAGTTCTTC
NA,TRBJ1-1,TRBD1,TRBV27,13,CASREGGYTEAFF,TGTGCCAGCAGGGAAGGGGGCTACACTGAAGCTTTCTTT
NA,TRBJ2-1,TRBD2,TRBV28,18,CASSPGLAGGYSYNEQFF,TGTGCCAGCAGTCCGGGACTAGCGGGGGGATACTCCTACAATGAGCAGTTCTTC
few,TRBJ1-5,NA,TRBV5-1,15,CASSLGDTRNQPQHF,TGCGCCAGCAGCTTGGGGGACACCCGCAATCAGCCCCAGCATTTT
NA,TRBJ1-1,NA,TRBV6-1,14,CASSGGPGGTEAFF,TGTGCCAGCAGTGGGGGGCCGGGGGGGACTGAAGCTTTCTTT
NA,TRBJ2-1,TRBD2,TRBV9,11,CASSGGRGQFF,TGTGCCAGCAGTGGTGGGAGGGGGCAGTTCTTC
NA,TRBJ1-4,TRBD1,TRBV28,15,CASSTLETGGEKLFF,TGTGCCAGCAGTACCCTAGAGACAGGGGGAGAAAAACTGTTTTTT
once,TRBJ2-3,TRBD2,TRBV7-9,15,CASSFREGRTDTQYF,TGTGCCAGCAGCTTTCGGGAGGGGCGCACAGATACGCAGTATTTT
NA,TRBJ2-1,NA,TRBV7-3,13,CASSAPGESEQFF,TGTGCCAGCAGCGCCCCGGGGGAGAGTGAGCAGTTCTTC
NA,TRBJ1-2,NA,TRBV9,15,CASSRGSGLNYGYTF,TGTGCCAGCAGTCGGGGCAGCGGCCTTAACTATGGCTACACCTTC
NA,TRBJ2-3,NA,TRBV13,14,CASSFRGGTDTQYF,TGTGCCAGCAGCTTTCGGGGCGGCACAGATACGCAGTATTTT
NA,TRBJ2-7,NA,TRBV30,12,CAWSLLSYEQYF,TGTGCCTGGAGTTTACTCTCCTACGAGCAGTACTTC
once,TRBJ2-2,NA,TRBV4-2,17,CASSQEEGGGATGELFF,TGTGCCAGCAGCCAAGAGGAGGGGGGAGGGGCCACCGGGGAGCTGTTTTTT
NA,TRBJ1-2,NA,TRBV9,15,CASSVGGPAPGGYTF,TGTGCCAGCAGCGTAGGAGGACCCGCCCCAGGAGGCTACACCTTC
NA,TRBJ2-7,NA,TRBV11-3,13,CATTLGSSYEQYF,TGTGCCACAACCTTGGGCAGTTCCTACGAGCAGTACTTC
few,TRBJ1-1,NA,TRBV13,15,CASSFSLGRDTEAFF,TGTGCCAGCAGCTTCTCCCTAGGACGGGACACTGAAGCTTTCTTT
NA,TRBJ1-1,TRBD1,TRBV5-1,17,CASSLRTGGIMNTEAFF,TGCGCCAGCAGCTTGAGGACAGGGGGGATTATGAACACTGAAGCTTTCTTT
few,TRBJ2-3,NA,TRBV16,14,CASSQFGTTDTQYF,TGTGCCAGCAGCCAATTCGGCACCACAGATACGCAGTATTTT
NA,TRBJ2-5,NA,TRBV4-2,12,CASSQVPETQYF,TGTGCCAGCAGCCAAGTCCCCGAGACCCAGTACTTC
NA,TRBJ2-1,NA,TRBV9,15,CASSPTGIYYNEQFF,TGTGCCAGCAGTCCAACAGGGATCTACTACAATGAGCAGTTCTTC
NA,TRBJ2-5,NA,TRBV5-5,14,CASSLVSGEETQYF,TGTGCCAGCAGCTTGGTCTCGGGGGAAGAGACCCAGTACTTC
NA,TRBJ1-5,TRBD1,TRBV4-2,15,CASSRDRGRNQPQHF,TGTGCCAGCAGCCGTGACAGGGGGCGAAATCAGCCCCAGCATTTT
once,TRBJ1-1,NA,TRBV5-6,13,CASSAVTYTEAFF,TGTGCCAGCAGCGCCGTGACCTACACTGAAGCTTTCTTT
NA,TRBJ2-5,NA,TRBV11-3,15,CASSLSRDSQETQYF,TGTGCCAGCAGCTTGAGCCGGGACTCCCAAGAGACCCAGTACTTC
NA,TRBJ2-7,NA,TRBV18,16,CASSTKRLGRSYEQYF,TGTGCCAGCTCAACAAAGAGATTGGGAAGGTCCTACGAGCAGTACTTC
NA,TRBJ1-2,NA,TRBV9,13,CASSAPEGHGYTF,TGTGCCAGCAGCGCCCCAGAGGGCCATGGCTACACCTTC
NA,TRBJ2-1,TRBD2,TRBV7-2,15,CASSLSGRADNEQFF,TGTGCCAGCAGTCTTAGCGGGAGGGCGGACAATGAGCAGTTCTTC
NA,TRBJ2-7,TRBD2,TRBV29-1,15,CSVPGTSGSPYEQYF,TGCAGCGTTCCCGGGACTAGCGGGAGTCCCTACGAGCAGTACTTC
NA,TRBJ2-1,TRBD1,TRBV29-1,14,CSVVPGQGSSEQFF,TGCAGCGTTGTTCCGGGACAGGGGTCGAGTGAGCAGTTCTTC
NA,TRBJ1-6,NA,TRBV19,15,CASSMWGADNSPLHF,TGTGCCAGTAGTATGTGGGGGGCCGATAATTCACCCCTCCACTTT
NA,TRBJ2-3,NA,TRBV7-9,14,CASSHRESPDTQYF,TGTGCCAGCAGCCACAGGGAGAGCCCAGATACGCAGTATTTT
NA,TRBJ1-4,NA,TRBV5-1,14,CASSLRALNEKLFF,TGCGCCAGCAGCTTGCGGGCCTTAAATGAAAAACTGTTTTTT
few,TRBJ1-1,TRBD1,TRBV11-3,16,CASSLPGQGTNTEAFF,TGTGCCAGCAGCTTACCGGGACAGGGGACGAACACTGAAGCTTTCTTT
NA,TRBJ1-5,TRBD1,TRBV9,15,CASSATGTGSQPQHF,TGTGCCAGCAGCGCCACCGGGACAGGGTCTCAGCCCCAGCATTTT
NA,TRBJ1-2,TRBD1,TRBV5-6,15,CASSPGQGVGHGYTF,TGTGCCAGCAGCCCGGGACAGGGAGTGGGCCATGGCTACACCTTC
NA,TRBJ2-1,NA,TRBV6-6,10,CASRQGEQFF,TGTGCCAGCAGGCAGGGAGAGCAGTTCTTC
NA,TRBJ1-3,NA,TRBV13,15,CASSPRQDPGNTIYF,TGTGCCAGCAGCCCTCGACAGGACCCGGGAAACACCATATATTTT
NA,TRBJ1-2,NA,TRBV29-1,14,CSFEGGAINVGYTF,TGCAGCTTCGAGGGGGGGGCGATCAACGTTGGCTACACCTTC
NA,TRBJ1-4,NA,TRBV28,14,CASSVARGGEKLFF,TGTGCCAGCAGTGTAGCCAGGGGTGGTGAAAAACTGTTTTTT
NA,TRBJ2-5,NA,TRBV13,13,CASSRGAEETQYF,TGTGCCAGCAGCCGGGGGGCAGAAGAGACCCAGTACTTC
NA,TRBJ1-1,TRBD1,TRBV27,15,CASSTYRGLDTEAFF,TGTGCCAGCAGTACGTACAGGGGGTTGGACACTGAAGCTTTCTTT